This T cell receptor (beta chain) was profiled in a study of cytomegalovirus exposure and HLA in healthy donors. Findings of the study overall: The study had only CMV serostatus as immune exposure information. Researchers counted over 150 TCR beta chains as cytomegalovirus-associated. In a later analysis, HLA-C alleles had the fewest associated TCRs, DRB1 alleles the most. In a later analysis, donors in an Asian-associated ancestry cluster reportedly had fewer N-insertions in productive TCRs than the cohort mean.

In the PCR, 60 Vbeta and 13 Jbeta primers were used. Assay: immunoSEQ multiplex PCR; the TCRdb copy retains only in-frame clones and omits some. This table holds 90,000 to 120,000 clones, over 9% found once. This clone has a handful of counts. The antigen remains undetermined. Sequence at one end of the junction differs from germline and may be a read error. There are 13 residues in the CDR3. CDR1 is SEHNR and CDR2 is FQNEAQ in the germline V gene (reference sequence). The sequence was obtained from a man between 40 and 49 years old in good health and CMV-seropositive. The genes are TRBV7-9 and TRBJ2-7; tentatively, D is TRBD2 (5 bases). The sample was PBMCs. The CDR3 protein is CAISLGGSYEQYF. DNA for the CDR3: TGTGCCATCAGCTTAGGAGGTTCCTACGAGCAGTACTTC.